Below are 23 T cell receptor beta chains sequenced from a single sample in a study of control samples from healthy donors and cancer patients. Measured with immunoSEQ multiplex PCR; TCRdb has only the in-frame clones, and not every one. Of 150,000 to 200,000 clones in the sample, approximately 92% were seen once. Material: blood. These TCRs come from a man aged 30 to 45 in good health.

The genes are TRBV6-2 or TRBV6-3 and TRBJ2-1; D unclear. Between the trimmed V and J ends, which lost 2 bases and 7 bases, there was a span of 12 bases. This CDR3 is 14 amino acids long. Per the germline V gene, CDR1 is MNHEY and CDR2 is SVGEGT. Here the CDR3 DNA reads TGTGCCAGCAGTTACCAAAGTTGGGGTAATGAGCAGTTCTTC. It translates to CASSYQSWGNEQFF.

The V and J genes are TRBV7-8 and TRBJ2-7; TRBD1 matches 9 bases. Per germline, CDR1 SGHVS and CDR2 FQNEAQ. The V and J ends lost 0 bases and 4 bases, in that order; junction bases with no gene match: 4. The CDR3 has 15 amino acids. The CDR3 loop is CASSLAGTGIYEQYF. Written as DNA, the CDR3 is TGTGCCAGCAGCTTAGCTGGGACAGGGATTTACGAGCAGTACTTC. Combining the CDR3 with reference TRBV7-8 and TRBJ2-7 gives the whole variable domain GAGVSQSPRYKVAKRGQDVALRCDPISGHVSLFWYQQALGQGPEFLTYFQNEAQLDKSGLPSDRFFAERPEGSVSTLKIQRTQQEDSAVYLCASSLAGTGIYEQYFGPGTRLTVT.

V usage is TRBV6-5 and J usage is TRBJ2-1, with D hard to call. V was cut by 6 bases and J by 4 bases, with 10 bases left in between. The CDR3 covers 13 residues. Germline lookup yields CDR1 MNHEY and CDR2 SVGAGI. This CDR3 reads CASSIAFYNEQFF. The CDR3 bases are TGTGCCAGCAGCATAGCTTTTTACAATGAGCAGTTCTTC.

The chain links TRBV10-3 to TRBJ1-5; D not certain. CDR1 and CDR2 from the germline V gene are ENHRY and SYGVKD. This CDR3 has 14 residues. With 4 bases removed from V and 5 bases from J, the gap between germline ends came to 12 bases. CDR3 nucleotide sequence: TGTGCCATCAGTGCGAGGGCAGAGGATCAGCCCCAGCATTTT. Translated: CAISARAEDQPQHF.

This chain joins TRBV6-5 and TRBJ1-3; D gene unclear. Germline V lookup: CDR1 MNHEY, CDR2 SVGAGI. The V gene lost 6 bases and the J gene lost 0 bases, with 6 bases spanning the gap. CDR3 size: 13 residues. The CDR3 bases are TGTGCCAGCAGACAAGCCTCTGGAAACACCATATATTTT. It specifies CASRQASGNTIYF.

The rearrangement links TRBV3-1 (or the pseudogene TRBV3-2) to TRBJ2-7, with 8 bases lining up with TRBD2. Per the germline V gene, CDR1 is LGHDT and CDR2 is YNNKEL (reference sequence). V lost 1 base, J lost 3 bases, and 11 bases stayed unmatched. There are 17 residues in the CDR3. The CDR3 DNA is TGTGCCAGCAGCCAAGGTTTAAGGGGGACTAGTGGCTACGAGCAGTACTTC. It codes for CASSQGLRGTSGYEQYF.

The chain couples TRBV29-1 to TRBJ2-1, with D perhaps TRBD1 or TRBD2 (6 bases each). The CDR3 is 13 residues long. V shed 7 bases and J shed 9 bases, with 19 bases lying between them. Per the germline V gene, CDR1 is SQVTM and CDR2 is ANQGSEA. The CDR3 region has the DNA TGCAGCGGGCGGGACACAACCCGGGGTGAGCAGTTCTTC. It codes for CSGRDTTRGEQFF.

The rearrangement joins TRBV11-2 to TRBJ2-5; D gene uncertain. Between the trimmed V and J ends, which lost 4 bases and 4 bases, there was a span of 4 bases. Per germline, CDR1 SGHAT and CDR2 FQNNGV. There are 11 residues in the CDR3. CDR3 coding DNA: TGTGCCAGCAGCTCGATAGAGACCCAGTACTTC. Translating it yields CASSSIETQYF. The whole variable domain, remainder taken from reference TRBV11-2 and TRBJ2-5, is EAGVAQSPRYKIIEKRQSVAFWCNPISGHATLYWYQQILGQGPKLLIQFQNNGVVDDSQLPKDRFSAERLKGVDSTLKIQPAKLEDSAVYLCASSSIETQYFGPGTRLLVL.

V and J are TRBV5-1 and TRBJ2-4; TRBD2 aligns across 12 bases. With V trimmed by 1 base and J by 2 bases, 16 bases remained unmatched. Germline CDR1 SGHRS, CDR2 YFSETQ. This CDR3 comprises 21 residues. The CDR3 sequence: CASSLLDGLAGSFGTKNIQYF. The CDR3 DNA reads TGCGCCAGCAGCTTGCTTGACGGACTAGCGGGATCCTTTGGAACCAAAAACATTCAGTACTTC.

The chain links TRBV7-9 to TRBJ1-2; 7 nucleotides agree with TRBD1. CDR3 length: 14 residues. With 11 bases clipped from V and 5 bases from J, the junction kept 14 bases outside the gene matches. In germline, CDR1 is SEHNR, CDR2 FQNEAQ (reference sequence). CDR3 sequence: CAAQTGLYEYGYTF. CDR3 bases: TGTGCCGCACAGACAGGGCTCTATGAGTATGGCTACACCTTC.

CDR3: CASSLAASRGGTEAFF. CDR3 nucleotide sequence: TGCGCCAGCAGCTTGGCCGCGAGTCGGGGGGGCACTGAAGCTTTCTTT. The V and J genes are TRBV5-1 and TRBJ1-1, with D possibly being TRBD1 (5 bases). V lost 0 bases and J 4 bases, leaving 16 bases between the germline ends. CDR1 SGHRS and CDR2 YFSETQ come from the germline V gene. The CDR3 runs to 16 residues.

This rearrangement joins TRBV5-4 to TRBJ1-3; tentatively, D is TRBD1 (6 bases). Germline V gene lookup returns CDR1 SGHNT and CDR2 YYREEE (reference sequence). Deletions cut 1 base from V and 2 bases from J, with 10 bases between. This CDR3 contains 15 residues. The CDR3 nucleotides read TGTGCCAGCAGCTTGCCGGGGGCGCCTGGAAACACCATATATTTT. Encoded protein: CASSLPGAPGNTIYF. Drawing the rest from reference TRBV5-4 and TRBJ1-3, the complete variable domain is ETGVTQSPTHLIKTRGQQVTLRCSSQSGHNTVSWYQQALGQGPQFIFQYYREEENGRGNFPPRFSGLQFPNYSSELNVNALELDDSALYLCASSLPGAPGNTIYFGEGSWLTVV.

CDR3 loop: CSVGLAAVEQFF. CDR3 nucleotide sequence: TGCAGCGTGGGACTAGCGGCGGTGGAGCAGTTCTTC. V is TRBV29-1 and J is TRBJ2-1, with 11 bases lining up with TRBD2. The V and J ends lost 6 bases and 10 bases, in that order; junction bases with no gene match: 5. Germline V gives CDR1 SQVTM, CDR2 ANQGSEA. CDR3 length equals 12 residues.

The CDR3 reads CAWDRDSNQPQHF. The CDR3 nucleotides are TGTGCCTGGGACAGGGATAGCAATCAGCCCCAGCATTTT. The chain has TRBV30 and TRBJ1-5; TRBD1 matches at 7 bases. The germline gives CDR1 GTSNPN, CDR2 SVGIG (reference sequence). There are 13 residues in the CDR3. The V segment lost 5 bases and the J segment 0 bases; nucleotides outside the gene matches: 1.

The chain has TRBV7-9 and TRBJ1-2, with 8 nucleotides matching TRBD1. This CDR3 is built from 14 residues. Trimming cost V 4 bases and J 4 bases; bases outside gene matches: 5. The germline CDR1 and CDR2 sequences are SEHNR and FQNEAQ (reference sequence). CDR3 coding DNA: TGTGCCAGCAGCTCCGGGACAGGTGCCTATGGCTACACCTTC. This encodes CASSSGTGAYGYTF.

CDR3 loop: CASSEASSGRAPRTGELFF. The CDR3, as DNA: TGTGCCAGCAGTGAAGCGTCTAGCGGGAGGGCCCCTCGAACCGGGGAGCTGTTTTTT. The chain uses TRBV6-1 and TRBJ2-2; TRBD2 matches at 12 bases. Germline values: CDR1 MNHNS, CDR2 SASEGT. CDR3 length equals 19 residues. V gave up 0 bases and J gave up 5 bases; unmatched junction bases: 10.

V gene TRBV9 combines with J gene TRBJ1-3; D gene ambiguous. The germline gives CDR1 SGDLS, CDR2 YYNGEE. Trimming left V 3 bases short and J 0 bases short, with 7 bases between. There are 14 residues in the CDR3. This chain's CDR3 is CASSELSSGNTIYF. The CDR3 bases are TGTGCCAGCAGCGAGCTGTCCTCTGGAAACACCATATATTTT.

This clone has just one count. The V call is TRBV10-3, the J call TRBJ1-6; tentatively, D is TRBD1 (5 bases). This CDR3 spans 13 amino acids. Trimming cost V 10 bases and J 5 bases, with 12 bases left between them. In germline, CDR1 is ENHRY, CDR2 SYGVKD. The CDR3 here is CATTDRDNSPLHF. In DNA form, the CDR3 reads TGTGCCACAACTGACAGAGATAATTCACCCCTCCACTTT.

The CDR3 region is CASSVERASGYTDTQYF. CDR3 coding DNA: TGTGCCAGCAGCGTAGAGAGGGCTAGCGGCTACACAGATACGCAGTATTTT. The V and J genes are TRBV9 and TRBJ2-3; 7 nucleotides line up with TRBD2. The V gene's germline CDR1 is SGDLS and CDR2 YYNGEE. The CDR3 runs 17 residues. Trimming at V came to 0 bases and at J to 2 bases, leaving 9 bases not matched to a gene.

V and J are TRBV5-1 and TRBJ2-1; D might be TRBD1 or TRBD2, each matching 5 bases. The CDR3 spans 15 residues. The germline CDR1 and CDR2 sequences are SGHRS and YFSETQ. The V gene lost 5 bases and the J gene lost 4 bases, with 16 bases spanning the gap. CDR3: CASRKSGTEYNEQFF. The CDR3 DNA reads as TGCGCCAGCAGAAAGTCCGGGACGGAATACAATGAGCAGTTCTTC. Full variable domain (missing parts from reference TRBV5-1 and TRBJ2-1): KAGVTQTPRYLIKTRGQQVTLSCSPISGHRSVSWYQQTPGQGLQFLFEYFSETQRNKGNFPGRFSGRQFSNSRSEMNVSTLELGDSALYLCASRKSGTEYNEQFFGPGTRLTVL.

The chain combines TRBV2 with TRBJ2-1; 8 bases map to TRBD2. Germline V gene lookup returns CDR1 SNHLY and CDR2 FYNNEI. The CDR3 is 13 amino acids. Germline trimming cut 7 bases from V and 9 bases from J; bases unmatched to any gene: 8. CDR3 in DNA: TGTGCCAGCACGGAGCGGGAGTGGAGTGAGCAGTTCTTC. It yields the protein CASTEREWSEQFF.

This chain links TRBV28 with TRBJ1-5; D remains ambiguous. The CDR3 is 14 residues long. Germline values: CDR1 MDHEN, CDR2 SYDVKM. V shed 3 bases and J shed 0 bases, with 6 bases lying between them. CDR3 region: CASSFSNSNQPQHF. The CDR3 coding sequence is TGTGCCAGCAGTTTCAGTAATAGCAATCAGCCCCAGCATTTT.

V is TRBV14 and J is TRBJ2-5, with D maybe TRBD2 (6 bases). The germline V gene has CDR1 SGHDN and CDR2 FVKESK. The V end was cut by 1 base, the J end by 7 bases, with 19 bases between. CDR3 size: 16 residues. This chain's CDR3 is CASSQVGLAPEGTQYF. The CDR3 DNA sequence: TGTGCCAGCAGCCAAGTGGGGCTAGCGCCCGAAGGGACCCAGTACTTC.